The sequence of this TCR beta chain was determined in a study of T cell repertoires in cytomegalovirus infection. Study in general: Recently described HLA-C-restricted plus well-studied HLA-B-restricted CMV epitopes were used.

Broader study findings: Adding up the frequency of public TCR beta families identified people who carried CMV plus the relevant HLA.

TCRdb re-called the reads through MiXCR, storing one row per CDR3 protein. The sample holds about 570,000 distinct CDR3 sequences, around two fifths seen once. Worth noting for this clonotype: Antigen specificity is unknown.

The receptor comes from a human donor in good health (CMV status not recorded). Some clones in this sample may be carry-over from other donors' samples. This specimen was cultured PBMCs, taken from culture after CMV antigen stimulation.

The CDR3 protein is CASSPRLAGAKNIQYF. The CDR3 region has the DNA TGTGCCAGTAGTCCCCGACTAGCCGGGGCCAAAAACATTCAGTACTTC. The chain uses TRBV19 and TRBJ2-4, with 7 bases identical to TRBD2. Germline-derived CDR1 and CDR2 are LNHDA and SQIVND (reference sequence). The length of the CDR3 is 16 residues. V shed 5 bases, J shed 1 base, and the junction held 8 bases outside the gene matches.